A selection of T cell receptor beta chains follows, all from one sample in a study of CD8 T cells in ankylosing spondylitis. Each CDR3 protein gets one entry after TCRdb re-called the 5' RACE reads with MiXCR. The data contain 200,000 to 250,000 distinct CDR3 sequences, roughly 32% of them seen just once; the ten biggest clones take up around 4.5%. The specimen was blood, either unsorted or a sorted T cell fraction (not recorded which). Receptors originate from a male donor with ankylosing spondylitis or in good health (not recorded which). Each CDR3 is given with its conserved first and last residue. The order of the fields is V gene, clone size, J gene, D gene, CDR3 protein, CDR3 DNA. A D gene is named only where the DNA matches it firmly. Clone size is not always given. Where it is, it says once, few, many or a class for expanded clones.

V: TRBV11-2
size: few
J: TRBJ2-7
D: TRBD1
CDR3: CASRAPGQTSEQYF
DNA: TGTGCCAGCAGGGCTCCGGGACAGACGAGCGAGCAGTACTTC

V: TRBV20-1
size: few
J: TRBJ2-7
D: -
CDR3: CSARDSSGRETPYEQYF
DNA: TGCAGTGCTAGAGATAGTTCGGGAAGGGAGACACCCTACGAGCAGTACTTC

V: TRBV12-3/TRBV12-4
size: -
J: TRBJ2-5
D: TRBD2
CDR3: CASSFSTSFSETQYF
DNA: TGTGCCAGCAGTTTCTCGACTAGCTTCTCTGAGACCCAGTACTTC

V: TRBV5-6
size: few
J: TRBJ2-5
D: -
CDR3: CASTVSGLTGETQYF
DNA: TGTGCCAGCACCGTGTCCGGGCTCACCGGGGAGACCCAGTACTTC

V: TRBV28
size: -
J: TRBJ1-1
D: TRBD1
CDR3: CASRRQGGSTEAFF
DNA: TGTGCCAGCCGCAGACAGGGAGGGAGCACTGAAGCTTTCTTT

V: TRBV5-1
size: -
J: TRBJ1-1
D: -
CDR3: CASRRQGIRNTEAFF
DNA: TGCGCCAGCAGGAGGCAGGGGATTCGAAACACTGAAGCTTTCTTT

V: TRBV6-1
size: -
J: TRBJ2-1
D: TRBD1
CDR3: CASSEATGGPNEQFF
DNA: TGTGCCAGCAGTGAAGCTACAGGGGGGCCCAATGAGCAGTTCTTC

V: TRBV10-2
size: -
J: TRBJ2-3
D: -
CDR3: CASSESAAGAPPYTQYF
DNA: TGCGCCAGCAGTGAGTCGGCGGCGGGGGCCCCTCCCTATACGCAGTATTTT

V: TRBV12-3/TRBV12-4
size: few
J: TRBJ2-7
D: -
CDR3: CASSFQIYEQYF
DNA: TGTGCCAGCAGTTTTCAGATCTACGAGCAGTACTTC

V: TRBV10-2
size: -
J: TRBJ1-1
D: -
CDR3: CASSEDWGTEAFF
DNA: TGCGCCAGCAGTGAGGATTGGGGGACTGAAGCTTTCTTT

V: TRBV5-1
size: few
J: TRBJ2-7
D: -
CDR3: CASNPEDGTYEQYF
DNA: TGCGCCAGCAACCCGGAGGACGGAACCTACGAGCAGTACTTC

V: TRBV10-3
size: -
J: TRBJ2-7
D: TRBD1
CDR3: CAISPGQGNNEQYF
DNA: TGTGCCATCAGCCCGGGACAGGGTAACAACGAGCAGTACTTC

V: TRBV20-1
size: few
J: TRBJ1-2
D: -
CDR3: CSARAPGTANYGYTF
DNA: TGCAGTGCTAGGGCCCCTGGCACAGCTAACTATGGCTACACCTTC

V: TRBV12-3/TRBV12-4
size: -
J: TRBJ2-2
D: -
CDR3: CASRPTGLAGELFF
DNA: TGTGCCAGCAGGCCTACAGGGTTGGCCGGGGAGCTGTTTTTT

V: TRBV12-3/TRBV12-4
size: -
J: TRBJ2-3
D: TRBD2
CDR3: CASILGGGLDTQYF
DNA: TGTGCCAGCATCCTCGGCGGGGGTCTGGATACGCAGTATTTT

V: TRBV24-1
size: -
J: TRBJ1-2
D: -
CDR3: CATSDPFGRGHGYTF
DNA: TGTGCCACCAGTGATCCCTTCGGCAGGGGTCATGGCTACACCTTC

V: TRBV29-1
size: few
J: TRBJ2-7
D: TRBD1
CDR3: CSVGGRQGALEQYF
DNA: TGCAGCGTTGGGGGGAGACAGGGGGCATTGGAGCAGTACTTC

V: TRBV18
size: -
J: TRBJ2-7
D: -
CDR3: CASSPESYEQYF
DNA: TGTGCCAGCTCACCAGAATCCTACGAGCAGTACTTC

V: TRBV6-2/TRBV6-3
size: -
J: TRBJ2-5
D: TRBD2
CDR3: CASSYSTSGGETQYF
DNA: TGTGCCAGCAGTTACTCGACTAGCGGGGGGGAGACCCAGTACTTC

V: TRBV20-1
size: many
J: TRBJ1-5
D: -
CDR3: CSASWGPSSNQPQHF
DNA: TGCAGTGCTAGTTGGGGTCCATCTAGCAATCAGCCCCAGCATTTT

V: TRBV7-3
size: few
J: TRBJ1-5
D: -
CDR3: CASSFGDWRTQPQHF
DNA: TGTGCCAGCAGCTTTGGGGACTGGAGAACTCAGCCCCAGCATTTT

V: TRBV20-1
size: -
J: TRBJ2-5
D: TRBD2
CDR3: CSATTSDAKTQYF
DNA: TGCAGTGCTACAACTAGCGATGCAAAGACCCAGTACTTC

V: TRBV5-1
size: -
J: TRBJ1-6
D: -
CDR3: CASSLDASPLHF
DNA: TGCGCCAGCAGCTTGGACGCGTCACCCCTCCACTTT

V: TRBV7-9
size: -
J: TRBJ2-7
D: -
CDR3: CASAGSDYEQYF
DNA: TGTGCCAGCGCGGGGTCAGACTACGAGCAGTACTTC

V: TRBV20-1
size: few
J: TRBJ1-5
D: -
CDR3: CSARGAVGYQPQHF
DNA: TGCAGTGCTCGGGGGGCAGTCGGTTATCAGCCCCAGCATTTT

V: TRBV7-2
size: few
J: TRBJ2-7
D: TRBD1
CDR3: CASSFGQGPFYEQYF
DNA: TGTGCCAGCAGCTTCGGACAGGGTCCCTTCTACGAGCAGTACTTC

V: TRBV5-4
size: few
J: TRBJ2-2
D: TRBD1
CDR3: CASSFRTGVGGELFF
DNA: TGTGCCAGCAGCTTTAGGACAGGGGTTGGCGGGGAGCTGTTTTTT

V: TRBV10-3
size: few
J: TRBJ2-5
D: -
CDR3: CAISPGRDQETQYF
DNA: TGTGCCATCTCCCCTGGCAGGGATCAAGAGACCCAGTACTTC

V: TRBV15
size: -
J: TRBJ2-5
D: TRBD2
CDR3: CATSHGLVAHQETQYF
DNA: TGTGCCACCAGCCACGGACTAGTAGCTCATCAAGAGACCCAGTACTTC

V: TRBV29-1
size: few
J: TRBJ1-4
D: -
CDR3: CSVEAGGDWHEKLFF
DNA: TGCAGCGTTGAGGCTGGGGGCGATTGGCATGAAAAACTGTTTTTT

V: TRBV12-3/TRBV12-4
size: few
J: TRBJ2-1
D: -
CDR3: CASSIGDRGYNEQFF
DNA: TGTGCCAGCAGCATAGGGGATCGAGGATACAATGAGCAGTTCTTC

V: TRBV20-1
size: -
J: TRBJ1-1
D: -
CDR3: CSARDPSLNTEAFF
DNA: TGCAGTGCTAGAGATCCTTCGTTGAACACTGAAGCTTTCTTT

V: TRBV29-1
size: few
J: TRBJ2-1
D: -
CDR3: CSGGQNLNEQFF
DNA: TGCAGCGGGGGCCAGAATCTCAATGAGCAGTTCTTC

V: TRBV3-1
size: -
J: TRBJ2-2
D: -
CDR3: CASSRTAGGNTGELFF
DNA: TGTGCCAGCAGCCGAACAGCAGGAGGGAACACCGGGGAGCTGTTTTTT

V: TRBV15
size: -
J: TRBJ1-4
D: -
CDR3: CATTGIGEKLFF
DNA: TGTGCCACCACGGGGATAGGGGAAAAACTGTTTTTT

V: TRBV5-1
size: -
J: TRBJ2-5
D: TRBD2
CDR3: CASSLELAGGRETQYF
DNA: TGCGCCAGCAGCTTGGAGCTAGCGGGGGGGCGAGAGACCCAGTACTTC

V: TRBV20-1
size: -
J: TRBJ1-6
D: -
CDR3: CSAASPNSPLHF
DNA: TGCAGTGCTGCTAGCCCCAATTCACCCCTCCACTTT

V: TRBV10-3
size: -
J: TRBJ1-4
D: -
CDR3: CAISETTVSSNEKLFF
DNA: TGTGCCATCAGTGAGACGACAGTAAGCTCTAATGAAAAACTGTTTTTT

V: TRBV6-1
size: few
J: TRBJ1-2
D: TRBD1
CDR3: CASSRGQGDGYTF
DNA: TGTGCCAGCAGTAGGGGACAGGGGGACGGCTACACCTTC

V: TRBV12-3/TRBV12-4
size: few
J: TRBJ2-5
D: -
CDR3: CASSFYGREETQYF
DNA: TGTGCCAGCAGTTTTTACGGCCGGGAAGAGACCCAGTACTTC

V: TRBV6-1
size: few
J: TRBJ2-4
D: -
CDR3: CASSPGGRNIQYF
DNA: TGTGCCAGCAGCCCAGGAGGAAGGAACATTCAGTACTTC

V: TRBV12-3/TRBV12-4
size: -
J: TRBJ2-7
D: -
CDR3: CASSPQHSSYEQYF
DNA: TGTGCCAGCAGCCCCCAGCACAGCTCCTACGAGCAGTACTTC

V: TRBV21-1
size: -
J: TRBJ1-1
D: -
CDR3: CASSKGRRTGENTEAFF
DNA: TGTGCCAGCAGCAAAGGGAGGAGGACAGGGGAGAACACTGAAGCTTTCTTT

V: TRBV20-1
size: -
J: TRBJ2-3
D: -
CDR3: CSARAGGASTDTQYF
DNA: TGCAGTGCTAGGGCTGGCGGGGCTAGCACAGATACGCAGTATTTT

V: TRBV20-1
size: -
J: TRBJ2-3
D: TRBD2
CDR3: CSAERGPTDTQYF
DNA: TGCAGTGCTGAGCGGGGGCCCACAGATACGCAGTATTTT

V: TRBV11-2
size: -
J: TRBJ2-3
D: -
CDR3: CASSSVGWGSTDTQYF
DNA: TGTGCCAGCAGCTCCGTAGGGTGGGGGAGCACAGATACGCAGTATTTT

V: TRBV3-1
size: -
J: TRBJ2-7
D: -
CDR3: CASSHPFPRAYEQYF
DNA: TGTGCCAGCAGCCACCCATTCCCCAGGGCCTACGAGCAGTACTTC

V: TRBV20-1
size: -
J: TRBJ2-1
D: -
CDR3: CSALRQAYNEQFF
DNA: TGCAGTGCCCTGCGACAGGCCTACAATGAGCAGTTCTTC

V: TRBV6-5
size: few
J: TRBJ1-5
D: -
CDR3: CASSNTSGEYSNQPQHF
DNA: TGTGCCAGCAGTAACACGTCAGGGGAATATAGCAATCAGCCCCAGCATTTT

V: TRBV29-1
size: -
J: TRBJ2-1
D: TRBD2
CDR3: CSVTGGATYNEQFF
DNA: TGCAGCGTAACCGGGGGGGCTACCTACAATGAGCAGTTCTTC

V: TRBV5-6
size: few
J: TRBJ2-5
D: -
CDR3: CASSLRIQETQYF
DNA: TGTGCCAGCAGCCTCCGGATCCAAGAGACCCAGTACTTC

V: TRBV5-1
size: -
J: TRBJ2-7
D: TRBD2
CDR3: CASSRTSGGAWEQYF
DNA: TGCGCCAGCAGCCGGACTAGCGGGGGGGCATGGGAGCAGTACTTC

V: TRBV20-1
size: -
J: TRBJ1-2
D: -
CDR3: CSAPTYSILF
DNA: TGCAGTGCTCCCACTTATTCTATCCTCTTC

V: TRBV12-3/TRBV12-4
size: -
J: TRBJ2-3
D: -
CDR3: CASKVTGRTDTQYF
DNA: TGTGCCAGCAAAGTGACAGGGAGGACAGATACGCAGTATTTT

V: TRBV7-9
size: -
J: TRBJ1-5
D: -
CDR3: CASSLGLQGNQPQHF
DNA: TGTGCCAGCAGCTTGGGTCTACAGGGCAATCAGCCCCAGCATTTC

V: TRBV9
size: few
J: TRBJ2-7
D: -
CDR3: CASSPVGVNNEQYF
DNA: TGTGCCAGCAGCCCAGTAGGGGTAAACAACGAGCAGTACTTC

V: TRBV28
size: -
J: TRBJ1-5
D: -
CDR3: CASSGGGFRNQPQHF
DNA: TGTGCCAGCAGCGGGGGGGGGTTTCGCAATCAGCCCCAGCATTTT

V: TRBV28
size: -
J: TRBJ2-3
D: TRBD2
CDR3: CASSFAGGVRGYTDTQYF
DNA: TGTGCCAGCAGTTTTGCGGGGGGGGTTAGAGGCTACACAGATACGCAGTATTTT

V: TRBV15
size: -
J: TRBJ1-4
D: -
CDR3: CATSRDQGWGEKLFF
DNA: TGTGCCACCAGCAGAGACCAGGGGTGGGGTGAAAAACTGTTTTTT

V: TRBV7-9
size: -
J: TRBJ2-1
D: TRBD1
CDR3: CASSSGDRGYNEQFF
DNA: TGTGCCAGCAGCTCAGGGGACAGAGGATACAATGAGCAGTTCTTC